The 5 T cell receptor beta chains below were found in one sample sequenced in a study of molecular identifiers for immune sequencing clone quantification. From the PCR reads, TCRdb called clonotypes with MiXCR, one entry per CDR3 protein. This sample has some 680,000 distinct CDR3 sequences, with about 25% found just once. The sequencing input was naive CD8+ T cells from blood, with Jurkat cell RNA spiked in. As to subset: FACS-sorted CD8+CD4-CCR7+CD45RA+ naive T cells. Receptors originate from a human donor in good health. Some libraries in this study had Jurkat cell RNA spiked in.

CDR3 bases: TGTGCCAGCAGCTTAGGCATGGGCCTTCAAGAGACCCAGTACTTC. Amino acid sequence: CASSLGMGLQETQYF. The rearrangement links TRBV13 to TRBJ2-5, with D hard to call. The germline gives CDR1 PRHDT, CDR2 FYEKMQ (reference sequence). Deletions cut 0 bases from V and 2 bases from J, with 10 bases between. There are 15 residues in the CDR3.

This clonotype has a count of ten or more. The chain carries TRBV7-9 and TRBJ1-2; the D gene is possibly TRBD1 (5 bases). Trimming removed 4 bases from V and 5 bases from J, with 20 bases in between. This CDR3 has 16 amino acids. The germline CDR1 and CDR2 sequences are SEHNR and FQNEAQ (reference sequence). The CDR3 sequence: CASSSNPGHKGYGYTF. In DNA, the CDR3 is TGTGCCAGCAGCTCGAACCCCGGACACAAGGGTTATGGCTACACCTTC.

In its sample, this clonotype was seen many times. The J gene is TRBJ2-3, the V gene TRBV12-3 or TRBV12-4; no clear D gene. The CDR3 length is 15 residues. Between the trimmed V and J ends, which lost 3 bases and 1 base, there was a span of 11 bases. The CDR3 is CASSFKTRRTDTQYF. CDR3 sequence (DNA): TGTGCCAGCAGTTTTAAAACAAGGCGCACAGATACGCAGTATTTT.

Details on this clonotype: A much larger clone sits a single nucleotide away, making a read error possible. The V and J genes are TRBV7-9 and TRBJ2-1; 8 nucleotides align to TRBD1. The germline V gene encodes CDR1 SEHNR and CDR2 FQNEAQ (reference sequence). The CDR3 sequence is 15 residues long. This chain's CDR3 is CASSLGQGNYNDQFF. The CDR3 nucleotides are TGTGCCAGCAGCTTAGGACAGGGGAATTACAATGACCAGTTCTTC.

Note on this clonotype: It may be a read error: a sequence one base away is much more abundant. The rearrangement uses TRBV5-8 and TRBJ1-5; possibly TRBD1 for D (6 bases). From germline, CDR1 is SGHTS and CDR2 YDEGEE. The CDR3 contains 15 residues. The DNA of the CDR3 is TGTGCCAGCAGCAGGGGTGCCAGGGGCAATCAGCCCCAGCGTTTT. Protein sequence: CASSRGARGNQPQRF.